This T cell receptor beta chain was sequenced during a study of post-analysis software for immune sequencing data. In the study overall: Multiple sclerosis in the patients followed relapsing-remitting, secondary progressive and progressive-relapsing courses.

Unique molecular identifiers were built into the TCR beta cDNA libraries. Between about 0.85 and 10 million T cells gave rise to 500,000 to 600,000 cDNA molecules. Via MiXCR, TCRdb re-called the PCR reads, giving one row per CDR3 protein. The sample has approximately 630,000 distinct CDR3 sequences, roughly three fifths seen once. CDR1 and CDR2 from the germline V gene are SQVTM and ANQGSEA. The CDR3 runs to 12 residues. Trimming left V 2 bases short and J 8 bases short, with 12 bases between. The study, taken as a whole, reports: TRBV5-6, TRBV5-1 and TRBV20-1 were among 4 or 5 TRBV segments more frequent in patients than controls.

Comment on this clonotype: As yet, its antigen is unknown.

The material sequenced was blood. The gene calls are TRBV29-1 and TRBJ1-2, with D tentatively TRBD1 (5 bases). The receptor was isolated from a girl aged 2 to 10 with multiple sclerosis. Here the CDR3 reads CSVERGIGGYTF. The CDR3 nucleotides read TGCAGCGTTGAAAGGGGAATAGGCGGCTACACCTTC.